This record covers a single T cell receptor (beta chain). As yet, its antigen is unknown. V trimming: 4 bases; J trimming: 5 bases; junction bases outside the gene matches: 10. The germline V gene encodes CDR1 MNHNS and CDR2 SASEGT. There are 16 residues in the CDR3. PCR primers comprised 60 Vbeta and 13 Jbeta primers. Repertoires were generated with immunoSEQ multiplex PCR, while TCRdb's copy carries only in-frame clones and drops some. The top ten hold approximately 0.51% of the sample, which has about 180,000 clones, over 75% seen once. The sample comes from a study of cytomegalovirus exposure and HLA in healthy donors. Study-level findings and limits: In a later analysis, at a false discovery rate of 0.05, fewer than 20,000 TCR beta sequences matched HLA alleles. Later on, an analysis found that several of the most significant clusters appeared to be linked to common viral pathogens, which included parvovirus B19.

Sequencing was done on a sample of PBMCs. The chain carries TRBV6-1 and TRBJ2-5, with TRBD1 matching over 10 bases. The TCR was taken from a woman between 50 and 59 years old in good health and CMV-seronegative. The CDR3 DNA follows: TGTGCCAGCAGTGCTTCCGGGACAGGGGTCTGGGAGACCCAGTACTTC. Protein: CASSASGTGVWETQYF.